These T cell receptor beta chains were read from a single sample in a study of blood T cells in healthy people across ages. TCRdb passed the 5' RACE reads through MiXCR, listing each CDR3 protein once. The repertoire consists of 650,000 to 800,000 distinct CDR3 sequences, with more than 45% occurring once and the leading ten covering 13%. Sequencing used blood. All receptors derive from a woman older than 75 in good health. CDR3s include the opening cysteine and the closing phenylalanine or tryptophan. A D gene is named only where the DNA matches it firmly. Part of the rows lack a size; the others show once, few, many or a class for expanded clones.

NA | TRBJ2-2 | many | TRBV6-6 | TGTGCCAGCAGTTCGGAGGGGGTCACCGGGGAGCTGTTTTTT | CASSSEGVTGELFF
NA | TRBJ2-2 | NA | TRBV7-2 | TGTGCCAGCGCACCCGTGAACACCGGGGAGCTGTTTTTT | CASAPVNTGELFF
TRBD1 | TRBJ1-5 | NA | TRBV7-9 | TGTGCCAGCAGCTTAAGTTCCGGACAGGGCAATCAGCCCCAGCATTTT | CASSLSSGQGNQPQHF
NA | TRBJ2-1 | few | TRBV7-3 | TGTGCCAGCAGCTTAGGGTTAGGGCATGAGCAGTTCTTC | CASSLGLGHEQFF
TRBD2 | TRBJ2-7 | NA | TRBV6-5 | TGTGCCAGCAGTTACTCGGTCCAGACTAGCGGCTCCTACGAGCAGTACTTC | CASSYSVQTSGSYEQYF
TRBD1 | TRBJ2-7 | NA | TRBV5-6 | TGTGCCAGCAGCTGGTGGACAGGGCTGACCTACAATGAGCAGTACTTC | CASSWWTGLTYNEQYF
NA | TRBJ1-5 | NA | TRBV6-1 | TGTGCCAGCTATCGTGGGGCGGCGTTCAATCAGCCCCAGCATTTT | CASYRGAAFNQPQHF
NA | TRBJ1-5 | NA | TRBV2 | TGTGCCAGCAGACCCCTCAGAGACAGCGGAAGCAATCAGCCCCAGCATTTT | CASRPLRDSGSNQPQHF
TRBD1 | TRBJ2-1 | NA | TRBV7-6 | TGTGCCAGCAGCTTACTCGACAGGGGAGGCGAGCAGTTCTTC | CASSLLDRGGEQFF
TRBD2 | TRBJ2-2 | few | TRBV7-8 | TGTGCCAGCGCTGTAGCGGGAGCTTCTACCGGGGAGCTGTTTTTT | CASAVAGASTGELFF
TRBD1 | TRBJ1-1 | NA | TRBV29-1 | TGCAGCGTTAGATTGACAGGGGGCTGGTCGGGGACTGAAGCTTTCTTT | CSVRLTGGWSGTEAFF
TRBD1 | TRBJ1-2 | NA | TRBV4-2 | TGTGCCAGCAGCCAAACTAGGACAGGTTTAAACTATGGCTACACCTTC | CASSQTRTGLNYGYTF
TRBD2 | TRBJ2-3 | NA | TRBV5-1 | TGCGCCAGCAGCTTGCCTCTAGCGGACTCCACAGATACGCAGTATTTT | CASSLPLADSTDTQYF
NA | TRBJ2-5 | NA | TRBV5-6 | TGTGCCAGCAGCTTCCGAGACAGGAGCTACGATGAGCAGTACTTC | CASSFRDRSYDEQYF
NA | TRBJ1-4 | few | TRBV11-2 | TGTGCCAGCAGCTTAGATAGGACAGCGGTCGGCGGACTGTTTTTT | CASSLDRTAVGGLFF
NA | TRBJ2-1 | NA | TRBV7-3 | TGTGCCAGCAGCTTAACCAGCAAGAGCTCCTACAATGAGCAGTTCTTC | CASSLTSKSSYNEQFF
TRBD1 | TRBJ1-2 | NA | TRBV4-2 | TGTGCCAGCAGCCCGCGGACAGGGCTGTATAACTATGGCTACACCTTC | CASSPRTGLYNYGYTF
TRBD1 | TRBJ2-3 | once | TRBV5-6 | TGTGCCAGTATCCTGACCGGGACAGGGGGCACAGATACGCAGTATTTT | CASILTGTGGTDTQYF
NA | TRBJ1-1 | NA | TRBV14 | TGTGCCAGCAGCCAAGTTGGGAGACAACGGAACACTGAAGCTTTCTTT | CASSQVGRQRNTEAFF
NA | TRBJ1-4 | few | TRBV12-3/TRBV12-4 | TGTGCCAGCAGTAAAACAGGGAGGAATGAAAAACTGTTTTTT | CASSKTGRNEKLFF
NA | TRBJ2-7 | NA | TRBV7-2 | TGTGCCAGCAGCCCGGTTGGAGGTCGAGAGCAGTACTTC | CASSPVGGREQYF
NA | TRBJ1-3 | NA | TRBV6-6 | TGTGCCAGCATCTCCTCTGGGGAAGGAGCAAACACCATATATTTT | CASISSGEGANTIYF
TRBD2 | TRBJ2-5 | NA | TRBV7-2 | TGTGCCAGCAGCTCTAGCGGGAGGGGAGAGACCCAGTACTTC | CASSSSGRGETQYF
NA | TRBJ2-5 | NA | TRBV20-1 | TGCAGTGCTAGGGGAATGAGCGGGACAGGACAAGAGACCCAGTACTTC | CSARGMSGTGQETQYF
NA | TRBJ1-2 | NA | TRBV20-1 | TGCAGCGCTCCCGGGGAGGACTATGGCTACACCTTC | CSAPGEDYGYTF
NA | TRBJ1-6 | many | TRBV6-6 | TGTGCCAGCAGTTACTCGCGGGACGAAAGTTCACCCCTCCACTTT | CASSYSRDESSPLHF
NA | TRBJ1-5 | NA | TRBV12-3/TRBV12-4 | TGTGCCAGCAGTTCTAGTACAGGTTATCCCCAGCCCCAGCATTTT | CASSSSTGYPQPQHF
TRBD1 | TRBJ2-7 | many | TRBV5-1 | TGCGCCAGCAGCTCGCGGACAGGAAAGTCCTACGAGCAGTACTTC | CASSSRTGKSYEQYF
NA | TRBJ2-7 | NA | TRBV27 | TGTGCCAGCAGTGGGGGTGTTCCCTACGAGCAGTACTTC | CASSGGVPYEQYF
NA | TRBJ1-1 | NA | TRBV2 | TGTGCCAGCAGTGAAGTCAACGGGGCTCAGACTGAAGCTTTCTTT | CASSEVNGAQTEAFF